Listed below are T cell receptor beta chains from one sample, sequenced in a study of blood T cell repertoires in COVID-19. The assay was immunoSEQ multiplex PCR, and TCRdb's table has in-frame clones only and misses some. The repertoire holds hundreds of thousands of clones, with approximately 80% as singletons. The sample consisted of PBMCs or T cells enriched from blood (not recorded which). The receptors originated from a man aged 25-40 years with acute COVID-19. CDR3s include the opening cysteine and the closing phenylalanine or tryptophan. A D gene is named only where the DNA matches it firmly. Clone size is not always given. Where it is, it says once, few, many or a class for expanded clones.

v_call: TRBV6-2/TRBV6-3; j_call: TRBJ1-5; d_call: -; clone_size: many; cdr3_nt: TGTGCCAGCAGTTACATAGGGGCAGGGGTGGTTTTTCAGCCCCAGCATTTT; cdr3_aa: CASSYIGAGVVFQPQHF
v_call: TRBV11-2; j_call: TRBJ1-5; d_call: -; clone_size: -; cdr3_nt: TGTGCCAGCAGCCTTCTCGACAGTAATAGCAATCAGCCCCAGCATTTT; cdr3_aa: CASSLLDSNSNQPQHF
v_call: TRBV2; j_call: TRBJ2-7; d_call: -; clone_size: few; cdr3_nt: TGTGCCAGCAGAGACGTCGGGGGTGGGGCCTCCTACGAGCAGTACTTC; cdr3_aa: CASRDVGGGASYEQYF
v_call: TRBV11-2; j_call: TRBJ1-3; d_call: -; clone_size: -; cdr3_nt: TGTGCCAGCAGCTTGCAGGCGTTCTCTGGAAACACCATATATTTT; cdr3_aa: CASSLQAFSGNTIYF
v_call: TRBV5-1; j_call: TRBJ2-3; d_call: -; clone_size: -; cdr3_nt: TGCGCCAGCAGCTTGGAGTCCCGCTGGGCGGGGGATACGCAGTATTTT; cdr3_aa: CASSLESRWAGDTQYF
v_call: TRBV27; j_call: TRBJ1-2; d_call: TRBD1; clone_size: -; cdr3_nt: TGTGCCAGCAGTCTTATAGGACAGGGGAATGGCTACACCTTC; cdr3_aa: CASSLIGQGNGYTF
v_call: TRBV18; j_call: TRBJ1-1; d_call: -; clone_size: few; cdr3_nt: TGTGCCAGCTCACCGCCTGGGGGGACTGAAGCTTTCTTT; cdr3_aa: CASSPPGGTEAFF
v_call: TRBV5-1; j_call: TRBJ1-3; d_call: -; clone_size: -; cdr3_nt: TGCGCCAGCAGCCCCACGGGAGCTGGAAACACCATATATTTT; cdr3_aa: CASSPTGAGNTIYF
v_call: TRBV5-4; j_call: TRBJ1-1; d_call: -; clone_size: -; cdr3_nt: TGTGCCAGCCGTGACAGCCAGGGCACTGAAGCTTTCTTT; cdr3_aa: CASRDSQGTEAFF
v_call: TRBV27; j_call: TRBJ1-5; d_call: -; clone_size: few; cdr3_nt: TGTGCCAGCAGTTTGTGGGGGGAAGGTCAGCCCCAGCATTTT; cdr3_aa: CASSLWGEGQPQHF
v_call: TRBV19; j_call: TRBJ1-2; d_call: TRBD1; clone_size: -; cdr3_nt: TGTGCCAGTAGTGAGGGACAGCAAGCTAACTATGGCTACACCTTC; cdr3_aa: CASSEGQQANYGYTF
v_call: TRBV30; j_call: TRBJ1-1; d_call: TRBD1; clone_size: -; cdr3_nt: TGTGCCTGGGACAGGGGGGAAACTGAAGCTTTCTTT; cdr3_aa: CAWDRGETEAFF
v_call: TRBV28; j_call: TRBJ1-6; d_call: -; clone_size: few; cdr3_nt: TGTGCCAGCAATCCAGGGGCCTATAATTCACCCCTCCACTTT; cdr3_aa: CASNPGAYNSPLHF
v_call: TRBV28; j_call: TRBJ1-4; d_call: TRBD1; clone_size: -; cdr3_nt: TGTGCCAGCAGGATTATTGGGACAGGGGGTGAAAAACTGTTTTTT; cdr3_aa: CASRIIGTGGEKLFF
v_call: TRBV7-2; j_call: TRBJ1-1; d_call: -; clone_size: -; cdr3_nt: TGTGCCAGCAGCTTTGGGGCAGGGCGGATGAACACTGAAGCTTTCTTT; cdr3_aa: CASSFGAGRMNTEAFF
v_call: TRBV3-1/TRBV3-2; j_call: TRBJ2-2; d_call: TRBD1; clone_size: -; cdr3_nt: TGTGCCAGCAGCCCCCGGACAGGGTGGGCCGGGGAGCTGTTTTTT; cdr3_aa: CASSPRTGWAGELFF
v_call: TRBV30; j_call: TRBJ1-1; d_call: -; clone_size: -; cdr3_nt: TGTGCCTGGAGAGGGGTGAACACTGAAGCTTTCTTT; cdr3_aa: CAWRGVNTEAFF
v_call: TRBV19; j_call: TRBJ1-2; d_call: TRBD1; clone_size: few; cdr3_nt: TGTGCCAGTAGTGGGGACAGGGGCGGAGGCTACACCTTC; cdr3_aa: CASSGDRGGGYTF
v_call: TRBV29-1; j_call: TRBJ1-2; d_call: -; clone_size: -; cdr3_nt: TGCAGCGCCGTGGACAGAGCCAACTATGGCTACACCTTC; cdr3_aa: CSAVDRANYGYTF
v_call: TRBV10-3; j_call: TRBJ2-7; d_call: -; clone_size: -; cdr3_nt: TGTGCCATCAGTGAGCTCGGGGAGCAGTACTTC; cdr3_aa: CAISELGEQYF
v_call: TRBV19; j_call: TRBJ1-5; d_call: -; clone_size: -; cdr3_nt: TGTGCCAGTAGTATTTCGGGGAATCAGCCCCAGCATTTT; cdr3_aa: CASSISGNQPQHF
v_call: TRBV7-2; j_call: TRBJ1-2; d_call: TRBD1; clone_size: -; cdr3_nt: TGTGCCAGCAGCTTAGTACAGGGGGCTCGTGGCTACACCTTC; cdr3_aa: CASSLVQGARGYTF
v_call: TRBV6-5; j_call: TRBJ1-2; d_call: -; clone_size: once; cdr3_nt: TGTGCCAGCAGTTACGAGTCAGGGAAATATGGCTACACCTTC; cdr3_aa: CASSYESGKYGYTF
v_call: TRBV7-3; j_call: TRBJ1-1; d_call: -; clone_size: -; cdr3_nt: TGTGCCAGCAGCTTTACAGGACCTATGGGGAACACTGAAGCTTTCTTT; cdr3_aa: CASSFTGPMGNTEAFF
v_call: TRBV5-1; j_call: TRBJ2-2; d_call: TRBD1; clone_size: -; cdr3_nt: TGCGCCAGCAGCTTGGCCTCCGGGACAGTAAAAACCGGGGAGCTGTTTTTT; cdr3_aa: CASSLASGTVKTGELFF
v_call: TRBV6-5; j_call: TRBJ2-1; d_call: -; clone_size: -; cdr3_nt: TGTGCCAGCAGTTCCCCAGGGGAGCAGTTCTTC; cdr3_aa: CASSSPGEQFF
v_call: TRBV11-2; j_call: TRBJ1-1; d_call: TRBD1; clone_size: few; cdr3_nt: TGTGCCAGCAGCCGAGGGGGCTTGGCTTTCTTT; cdr3_aa: CASSRGGLAFF
v_call: TRBV25-1; j_call: TRBJ1-1; d_call: TRBD1; clone_size: -; cdr3_nt: TGTGCCAGCAGGGAGAGGACAGGGAGGGGGATAACTGAAGCTTTCTTT; cdr3_aa: CASRERTGRGITEAFF
v_call: TRBV5-5; j_call: TRBJ1-1; d_call: -; clone_size: -; cdr3_nt: TGTGCCAGCAGCTCAGGGGTAAGCTTTAACACTGAAGCTTTCTTT; cdr3_aa: CASSSGVSFNTEAFF
v_call: TRBV5-1; j_call: TRBJ1-2; d_call: -; clone_size: -; cdr3_nt: TGCGCCAGCAGCTTGGAGACCGGAGCTAACTATGGCTACACCTTC; cdr3_aa: CASSLETGANYGYTF
v_call: TRBV9; j_call: TRBJ2-1; d_call: -; clone_size: few; cdr3_nt: TGTGCCAGCAGCGTAGCAACTAGCACTTACTCCTACAATGAGCAGTTCTTC; cdr3_aa: CASSVATSTYSYNEQFF
v_call: TRBV5-6; j_call: TRBJ1-2; d_call: TRBD1; clone_size: -; cdr3_nt: TGTGCCAGCAGCCAGGGGGCAGGGACCTATGGCTACACCTTC; cdr3_aa: CASSQGAGTYGYTF
v_call: TRBV4-2; j_call: TRBJ2-1; d_call: TRBD2; clone_size: -; cdr3_nt: TGTGCCAGCAGCCGTGAACCCACTAGCGGGGGGCCGCACTCCTACAATGAGCAGTTCTTC; cdr3_aa: CASSREPTSGGPHSYNEQFF
v_call: TRBV28; j_call: TRBJ2-7; d_call: TRBD1; clone_size: -; cdr3_nt: TGTGCCAGCCCACCGACTCCGGGACAGGCCCACGAGCAGTACTTC; cdr3_aa: CASPPTPGQAHEQYF
v_call: TRBV11-2; j_call: TRBJ1-1; d_call: -; clone_size: few; cdr3_nt: TGTGCCAGCAGCCGAATCCGGGACACCTTGAACACTGAAGCTTTCTTT; cdr3_aa: CASSRIRDTLNTEAFF
v_call: TRBV27; j_call: TRBJ2-7; d_call: -; clone_size: few; cdr3_nt: TGTGCCAGCAGTTTATCAGGGGTCTACGAGCAGTACTTC; cdr3_aa: CASSLSGVYEQYF
v_call: TRBV9; j_call: TRBJ1-5; d_call: -; clone_size: -; cdr3_nt: TGTGCCAGCAGCGTAGATGCAGTTCAGCCCCAGCATTTT; cdr3_aa: CASSVDAVQPQHF
v_call: TRBV20-1; j_call: TRBJ2-7; d_call: TRBD2; clone_size: -; cdr3_nt: TGCAGTGCTAGTGACGCTAGCGGGGGGGCCAGCTACGAGCAGTACTTC; cdr3_aa: CSASDASGGASYEQYF
v_call: TRBV30; j_call: TRBJ1-5; d_call: -; clone_size: -; cdr3_nt: TGTGCCTGGAGTGTACAGGCCCTAGGTGTAAGCAATCAGCCCCAGCATTTT; cdr3_aa: CAWSVQALGVSNQPQHF
v_call: TRBV3-1/TRBV3-2; j_call: TRBJ1-2; d_call: -; clone_size: -; cdr3_nt: TGTGCCAGCAGCCAGGGGGAGGCGTCCTATGGCTACACCTTC; cdr3_aa: CASSQGEASYGYTF
v_call: TRBV24-1; j_call: TRBJ1-5; d_call: -; clone_size: -; cdr3_nt: TGTGCCACCTCTAGAGGTAGCAATCAGCCCCAGCATTTT; cdr3_aa: CATSRGSNQPQHF
v_call: TRBV3-1/TRBV3-2; j_call: TRBJ1-5; d_call: TRBD1; clone_size: -; cdr3_nt: TGTGCCAGCAGGTCCGGGACAGGGGAGAATCAGCCCCAGCATTTT; cdr3_aa: CASRSGTGENQPQHF
v_call: TRBV11-2; j_call: TRBJ2-2; d_call: TRBD1; clone_size: -; cdr3_nt: TGTGCCAGCAGCTCCGTTAGGACAGGGCTACGAGAGCTGTTTTTT; cdr3_aa: CASSSVRTGLRELFF